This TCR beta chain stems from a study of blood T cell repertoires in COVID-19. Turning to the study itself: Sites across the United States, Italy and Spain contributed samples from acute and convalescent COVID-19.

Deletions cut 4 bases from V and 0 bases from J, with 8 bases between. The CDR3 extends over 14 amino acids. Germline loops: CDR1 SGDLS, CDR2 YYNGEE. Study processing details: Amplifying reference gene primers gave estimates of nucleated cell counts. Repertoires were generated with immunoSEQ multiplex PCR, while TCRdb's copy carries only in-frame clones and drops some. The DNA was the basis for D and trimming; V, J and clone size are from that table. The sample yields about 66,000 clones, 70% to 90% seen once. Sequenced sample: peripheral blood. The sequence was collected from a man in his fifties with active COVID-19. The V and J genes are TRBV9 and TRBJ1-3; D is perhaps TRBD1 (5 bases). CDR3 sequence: CASSLGRSGNTIYF. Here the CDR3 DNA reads TGTGCCAGCAGCCTGGGGCGCTCTGGAAACACCATATATTTT.